Listed here are 25 T cell receptor beta chains from one sample, sequenced in a study of blood T cell repertoires in COVID-19. TCRdb's copy holds only in-frame clones and misses some; the assay was immunoSEQ multiplex PCR. The table has over 150,000 clones, 82% seen once. The source material was peripheral blood. The receptors were sampled from a human donor with acute or convalescent COVID-19. The donor label of this sample is uncertain.

The rearrangement uses TRBV6-1 and TRBJ2-5; 9 bases are shared with TRBD1. V lost 0 bases and J lost 4; bases outside the gene matches: 6. CDR3 size: 16 residues. Germline CDR1 and CDR2: MNHNS and SASEGT. CDR3 DNA: TGTGCCAGCAGTGAAGCGGGACAGGGACCAGGAGAGACCCAGTACTTC. It codes for CASSEAGQGPGETQYF.

V and J are TRBV6-1 and TRBJ2-7; the D is unclear. Trimming pared 6 bases from V and 1 base from J, leaving 7 bases between. Per the germline V gene, CDR1 is MNHNS and CDR2 is SASEGT. There are 12 residues in the CDR3. The CDR3 nucleotides are TGTGCCAGCAGCCCCAATTCCTACGAGCAGTACTTC. Translation gives CASSPNSYEQYF.

The V and J genes are TRBV10-3 and TRBJ2-1; the D is unclear. This CDR3 has 12 residues. Trimming removed 3 bases from V and 8 bases from J, with 8 bases in between. CDR1 is ENHRY and CDR2 is SYGVKD in the germline V gene. The CDR3 nucleotides are TGTGCCATCAGTGAAAGAGCGTATGAGCAGTTCTTC. This gives the protein CAISERAYEQFF.

A few counts support this clone. The rearrangement links TRBV4-2 to TRBJ1-2; no reliable D call. This CDR3 spans 15 amino acids. V was clipped by 0 bases and J by 4 bases, with 12 bases between them. CDR1 and CDR2 (germline): LGHNA, YNFKEQ. CDR3 DNA sequence: TGTGCCAGCAGCCAAGATCGATCGGGATCCTATGGCTACACCTTC. Protein sequence: CASSQDRSGSYGYTF.

This sequence joins TRBV2 and TRBJ1-6; tentative D call: TRBD1 (5 bases). The CDR3 extends over 17 amino acids. In germline, CDR1 is SNHLY, CDR2 FYNNEI. Trimming took off 0 bases at V and 0 bases at J, with 9 bases between the two ends. CDR3 in DNA: TGTGCCAGCAGTGAAGCGCGGGGGAGCTCCTATAATTCACCCCTCCACTTT. Amino acids: CASSEARGSSYNSPLHF.

The chain is built from TRBV3-1 (or the pseudogene TRBV3-2) and TRBJ2-1; D is perhaps TRBD2 (5 bases). Per the germline V gene, CDR1 is LGHDT and CDR2 is YNNKEL (reference sequence). The CDR3 extends over 15 amino acids. V was cut by 0 bases and J by 4 bases, with 10 bases left in between. Written as DNA, the CDR3 is TGTGCCAGCAGCCAAGATCGTGGGAGATACAATGAGCAGTTCTTC. Residues: CASSQDRGRYNEQFF.

The CDR3 region is CASSLASRYTGELFF. As DNA, the CDR3 is TGTGCCAGCAGTTTGGCTAGCCGATACACCGGGGAGCTGTTTTTT. The chain uses TRBV27 and TRBJ2-2; TRBD2 is a possible D gene (5 bases). There are 15 residues in the CDR3. The germline CDR1 and CDR2 sequences are MNHEY and SMNVEV (reference sequence). V gave up 3 bases and J gave up 3 bases, with 11 bases separating them.

This chain links TRBV5-1 with TRBJ2-1, with 14 bases matching TRBD2. Losses at the gene ends were 3 bases for V and 11 bases for J; bases not matched to a gene: 4. In germline, CDR1 is SGHRS, CDR2 YFSETQ. The CDR3 loop spans 14 amino acids. As DNA, the CDR3 is TGCGCCAGCAGCTCCGGGACTAGCGGGAGAAAGCAGTTCTTC. Translating it yields CASSSGTSGRKQFF.

The chain employs TRBV10-3 and TRBJ2-5; 7 nucleotides match TRBD2. Germline CDR1 and CDR2: ENHRY and SYGVKD. V trimming: 7 bases; J trimming: 5 bases; junction bases outside the gene matches: 7. This CDR3 region has 13 residues. In DNA, the CDR3 is TGTGCCATCACGGGCGGGAGCGGGGAGACCCAGTACTTC. Translated, it gives CAITGGSGETQYF.

The chain joins TRBV3-1 (or the pseudogene TRBV3-2) to TRBJ1-2, with 9 bases identical to TRBD1. Germline V gene data show CDR1 as LGHDT and CDR2 as YNNKEL (reference sequence). The CDR3 consists of 15 residues. J lost 8 bases, V lost 1 base, and 8 bases had no gene match. CDR3 DNA: TGTGCCAGCAGCCAAGTACAGGGGGCGAGGAACGGCTACACCTTC. Translating gives CASSQVQGARNGYTF.

The V gene is TRBV7-2, the J gene TRBJ1-3, with D perhaps matching TRBD1 (6 bases). The CDR3 has 15 residues. The ends were cut back, 4 bases at V and 2 bases at J, with 12 bases in the middle. CDR1 and CDR2 (germline): SGHTA, FQGNSA. For the CDR3, the DNA is TGTGCCAGCAGCTCGTATACAGGGACTGGAAACACCATATATTTT. Translation gives CASSSYTGTGNTIYF. Variable domain in full (rest from reference TRBV7-2 and TRBJ1-3): GAGVSQSPSNKVTEKGKDVELRCDPISGHTALYWYRQSLGQGLEFLIYFQGNSAPDKSGLPSDRFSAERTGGSVSTLTIQRTQQEDSAVYLCASSSYTGTGNTIYFGEGSWLTVV.

For this clone: The sample carries other DNA sequences with the same CDR3. The gene calls are TRBV3-1 (or the pseudogene TRBV3-2) and TRBJ2-1; 12 nucleotides line up with TRBD2. The CDR3 length is 15 residues. The germline CDR1 and CDR2 sequences are LGHDT and YNNKEL (reference sequence). After removal of 1 base from V and 7 bases from J, the junction contained 2 bases not matched to a gene. The CDR3 sequence is CASSQGLAGANEQFF. In nucleotides, the CDR3 is TGTGCCAGCAGCCAAGGACTAGCGGGAGCGAATGAGCAGTTCTTC.

This clone has just one count. The chain joins TRBV27 to TRBJ2-1, with 7 bases identical to TRBD2. The CDR3 totals 16 residues. With 6 bases clipped from V and 0 bases from J, the junction kept 8 bases outside the gene matches. Germline lookup yields CDR1 MNHEY and CDR2 SMNVEV (reference sequence). CDR3 sequence reads: CASSREAGSSYNEQFF. As DNA, the CDR3 is TGTGCCAGCAGCCGCGAAGCGGGAAGCTCCTACAATGAGCAGTTCTTC.

The V call is TRBV11-1, the J call TRBJ2-1, with 8 bases fitting TRBD2. V was pared by 5 bases and J by 8 bases, with 11 bases of the junction left unmatched. Per germline, CDR1 SGHAT and CDR2 FQDESV (reference sequence). The CDR3 is 15 residues long. The CDR3 sequence is CASSPVAGTLDEQFF. In DNA form, the CDR3 reads TGTGCCAGCAGCCCGGTAGCGGGAACCCTAGATGAGCAGTTCTTC.

The chain couples TRBV28 to TRBJ1-1; D possibly corresponds to TRBD1 (6 bases). The V and J ends lost 2 bases and 1 base respectively, with 11 bases between them. There are 15 residues in the CDR3. Germline-derived CDR1 and CDR2 are MDHEN and SYDVKM. Here the CDR3 DNA reads TGTGCCAGCAGTTTACCCCGGGGACAGAACACTGAAGCTTTCTTT. Protein sequence: CASSLPRGQNTEAFF. The whole variable domain, remainder taken from reference TRBV28 and TRBJ1-1, is DVKVTQSSRYLVKRTGEKVFLECVQDMDHENMFWYRQDPGLGLRLIYFSYDVKMKEKGDIPEGYSVSREKKERFSLILESASTNQTSMYLCASSLPRGQNTEAFFGQGTRLTVV.

This chain links TRBV2 with TRBJ1-2; D is uncertain. Deletions cut 6 bases from V and 8 bases from J, with 10 bases between. Per the germline V gene, CDR1 is SNHLY and CDR2 is FYNNEI. The CDR3 is 11 amino acids. The CDR3 DNA sequence: TGTGCCAGCAGCACACTGCGGGGCTACACCTTC. Translation gives CASSTLRGYTF.

Note on this clone: This same CDR3 is encoded by further DNA sequences in the sample. The chain links TRBV2 to TRBJ2-7; weak D call: TRBD1 (5 bases). The germline CDR1 and CDR2 sequences are SNHLY and FYNNEI. The V end was cut by 2 bases, the J end by 3 bases, with 5 bases between. CDR3 length: 12 residues. The CDR3 region is CASSEQGYEQYF. The CDR3 nucleotides are TGTGCCAGCAGTGAACAGGGCTACGAGCAGTACTTC.

This chain joins TRBV27 and TRBJ2-3; TRBD2 matches at 10 bases. Per the germline V gene, CDR1 is MNHEY and CDR2 is SMNVEV (reference sequence). The V and J ends lost 2 bases and 3 bases, in that order; junction bases with no gene match: 5. The CDR3 contains 16 residues. The CDR3 DNA reads as TGTGCCAGCAGTTTAGAAGCGGGAGGGCGGACAGATACGCAGTATTTT. Protein product: CASSLEAGGRTDTQYF.

The chain carries TRBV6-5 and TRBJ2-7, with TRBD2 as a possible D gene (6 bases). Trimming cost V 7 bases and J 3 bases, with 16 bases left between them. Germline V gives CDR1 MNHEY, CDR2 SVGAGI. The CDR3 is 14 amino acids. Here the CDR3 reads CASNSPGVFYEQYF. For the CDR3, the DNA is TGTGCCAGCAACTCCCCGGGGGTTTTCTACGAGCAGTACTTC.

The V gene is TRBV2, the J gene TRBJ1-2, with TRBD1 matching over 7 bases. Per germline, CDR1 SNHLY and CDR2 FYNNEI. The junction had 3 bases not matched to a gene; V was cut back by 6 bases and J by 2 bases. This CDR3 comprises 13 residues. The CDR3: CASRETGNYGYTF. The CDR3 nucleotides are TGTGCCAGCAGAGAGACAGGGAACTATGGCTACACCTTC.

The chain is built from TRBV11-2 and TRBJ2-5; 8 bases map to TRBD2. There are 15 residues in the CDR3. Looked up from germline, CDR1 is SGHAT and CDR2 is FQNNGV. Losses at the gene ends were 1 base for V and 4 bases for J; bases not matched to a gene: 5. As DNA, the CDR3 is TGTGCCAGCAGCTTAGCCGGGACTAGAGTAGAGACCCAGTACTTC. It yields the protein CASSLAGTRVETQYF.

This clone was seen a single time. V is TRBV6-6 and J is TRBJ2-2, with 11 bases identical to TRBD1. V lost 10 bases, J lost 6 bases, and 10 bases stayed unmatched. The CDR3 is 15 amino acids. The germline CDR1 and CDR2 sequences are MNHNY and SVGAGI (reference sequence). The DNA of the CDR3 is TGTGCCACCTTGGAGGGACAGGGGGGTGCCGGGGAGCTGTTTTTT. It encodes CATLEGQGGAGELFF.

V is TRBV7-2 and J is TRBJ2-1; 11 bases line up with TRBD2. Germline CDR1 SGHTA, CDR2 FQGNSA. Trimming took 5 bases from V and 6 from J; bases not matched to a gene: 6. The CDR3 extends over 15 amino acids. In DNA, the CDR3 is TGTGCCAGCAGCACGCTAGCGGGAGGTATCAATGAGCAGTTCTTC. The encoded protein is CASSTLAGGINEQFF.

The V gene is TRBV3-1 (or the pseudogene TRBV3-2), the J gene TRBJ1-1, with 8 bases identical to TRBD1. Germline CDR1 and CDR2: LGHDT and YNNKEL (reference sequence). V gave up 0 bases and J gave up 4 bases; unmatched junction bases: 7. The CDR3 has 16 amino acids. DNA for the CDR3: TGTGCCAGCAGCCAAGATTACGGTACAGGGGGCACTGAAGCTTTCTTT. Translating gives CASSQDYGTGGTEAFF.

The J gene is TRBJ2-5, the V gene TRBV24-1, with 7 nucleotides matching TRBD1. Trimming removed 4 bases from V and 6 bases from J; junction bases left unmatched: 4. This CDR3 is built from 13 residues. CDR1 and CDR2 (germline): KGHDR, SFDVKD. The CDR3 sequence: CATSDPGQKTQYF. In DNA, the CDR3 is TGTGCCACCAGTGACCCGGGACAGAAGACCCAGTACTTC.